This paragraph reports one TCR beta chain. The antigen is unknown. J lost 5 bases, V lost 1 base, and 11 bases had no gene match. The CDR3 covers 16 residues. Germline CDR1 SGHRS, CDR2 YFSETQ. The data originate from a study of PD-1 blockade in classical Hodgkin lymphoma. Here immunoSEQ multiplex PCR was the method, and the copy in TCRdb shows in-frame clones only, minus some. The repertoire holds fewer than 25,000 clones, with roughly 80% as singletons. Study-level points and caveats: According to reports, newly diagnosed patients had lower baseline TCR diversity than healthy donors, and relapsed/refractory patients had lower baseline TCR diversity still.

Each patient experienced a relapse that followed autologous stem cell transplantation, and brentuximab vedotin exposure varied. The material sequenced was peripheral blood mononuclear cells (PBMCs), taken before the second cycle of nivolumab. This TCR was sampled from a human donor with classical Hodgkin lymphoma. The V and J genes are TRBV5-1 and TRBJ2-5; 7 bases agree with TRBD2. The CDR3 loop reads CASSLSGGSTRETQYF. In DNA, the CDR3 is TGCGCCAGCAGCTTGTCCGGGGGGTCCACACGGGAGACCCAGTACTTC. Together with reference TRBV5-1 and TRBJ2-5, the CDR3 gives the full variable domain: KAGVTQTPRYLIKTRGQQVTLSCSPISGHRSVSWYQQTPGQGLQFLFEYFSETQRNKGNFPGRFSGRQFSNSRSEMNVSTLELGDSALYLCASSLSGGSTRETQYFGPGTRLLVL.